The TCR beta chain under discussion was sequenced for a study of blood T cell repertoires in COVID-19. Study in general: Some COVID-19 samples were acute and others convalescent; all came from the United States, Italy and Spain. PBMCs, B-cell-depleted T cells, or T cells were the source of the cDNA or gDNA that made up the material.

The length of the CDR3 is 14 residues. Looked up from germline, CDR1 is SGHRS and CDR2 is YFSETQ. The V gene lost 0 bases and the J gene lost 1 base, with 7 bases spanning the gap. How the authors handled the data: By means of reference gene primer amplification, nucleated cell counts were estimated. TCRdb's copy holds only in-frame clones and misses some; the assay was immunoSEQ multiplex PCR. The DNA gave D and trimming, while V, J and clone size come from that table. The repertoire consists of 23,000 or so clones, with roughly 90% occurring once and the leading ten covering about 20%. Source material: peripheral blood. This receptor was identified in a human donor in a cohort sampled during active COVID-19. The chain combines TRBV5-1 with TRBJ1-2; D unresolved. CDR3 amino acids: CASSLDAYNYGYTF. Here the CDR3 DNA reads TGCGCCAGCAGCTTGGATGCGTATAACTATGGCTACACCTTC.